Sequencing of this T cell receptor beta chain was carried out in a study of cytomegalovirus exposure and HLA in healthy donors. Points from the study as a whole: Later findings reportedly placed an Asian-associated ancestry cluster below the approximately 670-donor mean for N-insertions. The authors confirmed in vitro that three CMV-associated chains were specific for CMV antigens. Later analysis identified a missense DCLRE1C variant that was linked to TCR beta V- and J-gene trimming.

A note on this clone: What it recognizes is unknown.

The germline V gene has CDR1 SQVTM and CDR2 ANQGSEA. J gave up 9 bases and V 5 bases, and 16 bases lay outside the gene matches. The CDR3 consists of 15 residues. 13 Jbeta primers and 60 Vbeta primers were used for the PCR. TCRdb's table, derived via immunoSEQ multiplex PCR, lists solely in-frame clones and lacks some. The data hold around 250,000 clones, with about 80% observed a single time. The chain links TRBV29-1 to TRBJ2-1, with 7 bases aligning to TRBD2. This sequence was found in an older woman in good health and CMV-seropositive. The source material was PBMCs. CDR3 in DNA: TGCAGCGTTCCGCTGGGGACTAACCCCGGCGGTGAGCAGTTCTTC. Its translation is CSVPLGTNPGGEQFF.